This T cell receptor beta chain appears in the sequencing data of a study of regulatory T cells in long-lasting Graves disease. As to time point: newly diagnosed GD, antithyroid drugs for less than 3 months. The TCR library was made from RNA extracted from PBMCs. Through Arm-PCR of CDR3 regions and iRepertoire HTBI primers, TCR beta libraries were built. Using its own MiXCR run on the multiplex PCR reads, TCRdb lists one record per CDR3 protein. This sample has around 470,000 distinct CDR3 sequences, with less than 15% found just once. The CDR3 runs 13 residues. Germline V gene sequence: CDR1 SGDLS, CDR2 YYNGEE. As to this clonotype: Germline is not matched at one junction end, which may reflect a read error.

These same data were also listed under a study on T cells in Graves' hyperthyroidism and ophthalmopathy.

The chain joins TRBV9 to TRBJ1-3; D gene uncertain. The sequenced sample was peripheral blood mononuclear cells (PBMCs), obtained at new diagnosis, from a patient treated with antithyroid drugs. This clonotype was sampled from a woman between 50 and 59 years old with Graves disease. CDR3 sequence (DNA): TGTGCCGGCAGTACAGCGAATGGAAACACCATATATTTT. Protein product: CAGSTANGNTIYF. Full variable domain (missing parts from reference TRBV9 and TRBJ1-3): DSGVTQTPKHLITATGQRVTLRCSPRSGDLSVYWYQQSLDQGLQFLIQYYNGEERAKGNILERFSAQQFPDLHSELNLSSLELGDSALYFCAGSTANGNTIYFGEGSWLTVV.